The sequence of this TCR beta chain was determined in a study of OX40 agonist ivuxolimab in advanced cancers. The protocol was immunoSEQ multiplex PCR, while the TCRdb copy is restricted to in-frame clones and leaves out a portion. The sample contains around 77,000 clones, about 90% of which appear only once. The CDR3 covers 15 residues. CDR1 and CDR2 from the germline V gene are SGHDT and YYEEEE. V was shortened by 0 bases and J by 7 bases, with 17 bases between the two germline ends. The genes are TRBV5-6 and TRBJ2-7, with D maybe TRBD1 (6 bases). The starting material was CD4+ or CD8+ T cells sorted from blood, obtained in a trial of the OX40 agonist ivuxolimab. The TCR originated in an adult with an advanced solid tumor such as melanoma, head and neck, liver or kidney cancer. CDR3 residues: CASSLETGPHLEQYF. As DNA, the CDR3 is TGTGCCAGCAGCTTGGAAACAGGGCCCCATCTGGAGCAGTACTTC.